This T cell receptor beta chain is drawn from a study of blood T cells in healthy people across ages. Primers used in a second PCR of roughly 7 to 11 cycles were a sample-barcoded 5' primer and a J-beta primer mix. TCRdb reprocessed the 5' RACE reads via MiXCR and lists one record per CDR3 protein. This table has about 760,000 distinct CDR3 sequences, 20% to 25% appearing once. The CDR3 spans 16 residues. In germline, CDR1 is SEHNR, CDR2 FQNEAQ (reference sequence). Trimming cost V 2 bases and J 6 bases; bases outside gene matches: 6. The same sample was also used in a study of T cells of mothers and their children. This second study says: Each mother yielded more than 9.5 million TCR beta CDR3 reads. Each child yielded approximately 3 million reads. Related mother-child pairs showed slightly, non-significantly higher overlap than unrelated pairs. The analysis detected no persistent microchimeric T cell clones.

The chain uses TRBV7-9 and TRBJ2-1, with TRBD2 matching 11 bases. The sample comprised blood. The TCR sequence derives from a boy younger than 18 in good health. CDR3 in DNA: TGTGCCAGCAGCTTACCGACTAGCGGGACCGCCAATGAGCAGTTCTTC. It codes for CASSLPTSGTANEQFF.